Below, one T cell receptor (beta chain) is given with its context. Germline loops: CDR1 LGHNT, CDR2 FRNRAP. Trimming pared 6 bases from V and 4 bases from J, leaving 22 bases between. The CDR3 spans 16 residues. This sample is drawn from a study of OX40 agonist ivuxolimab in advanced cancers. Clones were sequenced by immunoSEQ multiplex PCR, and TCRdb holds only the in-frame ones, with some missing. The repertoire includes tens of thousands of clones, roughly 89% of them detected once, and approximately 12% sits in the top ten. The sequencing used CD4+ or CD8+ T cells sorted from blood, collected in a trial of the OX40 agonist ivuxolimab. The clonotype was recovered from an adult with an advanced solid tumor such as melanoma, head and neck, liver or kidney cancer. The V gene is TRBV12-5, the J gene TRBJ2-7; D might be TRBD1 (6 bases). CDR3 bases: TGTGCTAGTGGGCCATCATCAGGGGAAAAGGGATACGAGCAGTACTTC. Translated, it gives CASGPSSGEKGYEQYF.